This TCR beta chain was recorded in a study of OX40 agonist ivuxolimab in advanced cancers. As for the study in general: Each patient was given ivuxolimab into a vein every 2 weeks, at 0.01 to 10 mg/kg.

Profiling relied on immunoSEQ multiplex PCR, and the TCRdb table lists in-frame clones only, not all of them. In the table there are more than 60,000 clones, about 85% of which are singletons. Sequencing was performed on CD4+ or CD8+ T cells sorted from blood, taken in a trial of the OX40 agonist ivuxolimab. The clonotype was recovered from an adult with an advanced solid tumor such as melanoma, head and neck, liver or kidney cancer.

The CDR3 nucleotides are TGTGCCAGCAGTTGGTCCAGCGGGGGACAAGAGACCCAGTACTTC. Its translation is CASSWSSGGQETQYF. The chain is built from TRBV28 and TRBJ2-5; 8 nucleotides line up with TRBD2. The CDR3 has 15 amino acids. V shed 4 bases and J 2 bases; nucleotides not matched to a gene: 6. CDR1 and CDR2 from the germline V gene are MDHEN and SYDVKM.